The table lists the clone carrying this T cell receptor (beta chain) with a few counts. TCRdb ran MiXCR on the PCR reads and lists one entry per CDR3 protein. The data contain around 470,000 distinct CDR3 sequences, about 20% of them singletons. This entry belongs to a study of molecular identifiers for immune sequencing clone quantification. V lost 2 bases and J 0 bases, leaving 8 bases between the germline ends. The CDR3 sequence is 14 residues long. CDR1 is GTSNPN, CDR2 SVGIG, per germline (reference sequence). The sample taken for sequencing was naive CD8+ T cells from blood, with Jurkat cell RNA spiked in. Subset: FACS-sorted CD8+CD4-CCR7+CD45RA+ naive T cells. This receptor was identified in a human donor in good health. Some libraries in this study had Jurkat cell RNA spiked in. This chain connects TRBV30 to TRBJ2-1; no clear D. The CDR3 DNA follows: TGTGCCTGGAGTAGAGACAACTCCTACAATGAGCAGTTCTTC. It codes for CAWSRDNSYNEQFF.